Listed here are 6 T cell receptor beta chains from one sample, sequenced in a study of spatial heterogeneity in lung cancer. Documented time point: sample taken at primary tumor resection. One entry per CDR3 protein results from TCRdb running MiXCR on the 5' RACE reads. The sample gives roughly 40,000 distinct CDR3 sequences, approximately 6.2% of which show up once; roughly 45% is in the top ten. Sequencing used PBMCs, obtained at surgery. The receptors were sampled from a female donor with early-stage non-small cell lung cancer.

This clonotype was detected only a few times. This chain uses TRBV5-1 with TRBJ1-2; no clear D gene. The CDR3 sequence is 14 residues long. Germline lookup yields CDR1 SGHRS and CDR2 YFSETQ. V dropped 0 bases and J dropped 7 bases, with 13 bases sitting between them. CDR3 in DNA: TGCGCCAGCAGCTTGGATTTACGCACTACTGGCTACACCTTC. Residues: CASSLDLRTTGYTF.

This clonotype occurred a few times. V is TRBV7-2 and J is TRBJ1-2; maybe TRBD1 (6 bases). This CDR3 contains 14 residues. The V gene lost 2 bases and the J gene lost 8 bases, with 15 bases spanning the gap. Germline V gene sequence: CDR1 SGHTA, CDR2 FQGNSA. The chain's CDR3 is CASSLLQGSKGYTF. CDR3 coding DNA: TGTGCCAGCAGCTTACTTCAGGGGAGTAAGGGCTACACCTTC.

This clonotype was detected a few times. This chain links TRBV28 with TRBJ2-1; D uncertain. The CDR3 runs to 14 residues. Trimming stripped 6 bases from V and 0 bases from J, with 9 bases between. Germline loops: CDR1 MDHEN, CDR2 SYDVKM. The CDR3 is CASRPHSSYNEQFF. CDR3 in DNA: TGTGCCAGCAGACCCCATAGCTCCTACAATGAGCAGTTCTTC.

CDR3 loop: CASTYNSPLHF. The CDR3 nucleotides read TGTGCCAGCACTTATAATTCACCCCTCCACTTT. The gene calls are TRBV6-5 and TRBJ1-6; D uncertain. Germline CDR1 MNHEY, CDR2 SVGAGI. This CDR3 is 11 amino acids long. Deletions cut 7 bases from V and 4 bases from J, with 2 bases between.

This clonotype was seen a handful of times. J is TRBJ1-2 and V is TRBV7-2, with D maybe TRBD1 (5 bases). Germline CDR1 SGHTA, CDR2 FQGNSA. V was trimmed by 5 bases and J by 4 bases, leaving 17 bases between them. This CDR3 comprises 15 residues. The DNA of the CDR3 is TGTGCCAGCAGCCCCGGGACGACTGGGGGCTATGGCTACACCTTC. This translates into CASSPGTTGGYGYTF.

This clonotype was recorded many times. The V gene is TRBV25-1, the J gene TRBJ1-4; no reliable D call. The germline V gene has CDR1 MGHDK and CDR2 SYGVNS. The CDR3 length is 14 residues. V lost 3 bases to trimming and J lost 6 bases, with 11 bases between them. CDR3 nucleotide sequence: TGTGCCAGCAGTGATCCAAGTAAAGATGAAAAACTGTTTTTT. It specifies CASSDPSKDEKLFF.